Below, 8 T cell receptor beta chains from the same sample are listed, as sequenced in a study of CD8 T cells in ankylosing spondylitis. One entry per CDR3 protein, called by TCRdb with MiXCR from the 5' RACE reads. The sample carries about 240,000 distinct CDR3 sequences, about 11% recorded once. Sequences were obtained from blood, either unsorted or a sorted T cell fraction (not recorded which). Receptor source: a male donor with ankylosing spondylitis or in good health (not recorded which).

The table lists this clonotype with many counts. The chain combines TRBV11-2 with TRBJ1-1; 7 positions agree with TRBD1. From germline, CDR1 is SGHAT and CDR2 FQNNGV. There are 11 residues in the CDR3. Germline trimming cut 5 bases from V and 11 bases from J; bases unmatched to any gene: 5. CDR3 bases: TGTGCCAGCAGCCCAGGGGGAGAGGCTTTCTTT. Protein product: CASSPGGEAFF. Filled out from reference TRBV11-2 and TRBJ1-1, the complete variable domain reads EAGVAQSPRYKIIEKRQSVAFWCNPISGHATLYWYQQILGQGPKLLIQFQNNGVVDDSQLPKDRFSAERLKGVDSTLKIQPAKLEDSAVYLCASSPGGEAFFGQGTRLTVV.

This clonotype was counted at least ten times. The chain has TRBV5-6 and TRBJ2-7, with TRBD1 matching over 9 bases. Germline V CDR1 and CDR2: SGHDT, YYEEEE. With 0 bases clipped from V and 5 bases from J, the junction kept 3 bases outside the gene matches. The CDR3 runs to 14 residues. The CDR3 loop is CASSLEDRGDEQYF. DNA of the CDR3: TGTGCCAGCAGCTTGGAGGACAGGGGCGACGAGCAGTACTTC.

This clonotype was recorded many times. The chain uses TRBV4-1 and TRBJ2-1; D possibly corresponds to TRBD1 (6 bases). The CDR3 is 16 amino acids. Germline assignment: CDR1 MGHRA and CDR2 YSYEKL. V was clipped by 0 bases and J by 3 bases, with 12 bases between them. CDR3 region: CASSQDGGLNYNEQFF. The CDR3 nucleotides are TGCGCCAGCAGCCAAGATGGGGGCTTGAACTACAATGAGCAGTTCTTC.

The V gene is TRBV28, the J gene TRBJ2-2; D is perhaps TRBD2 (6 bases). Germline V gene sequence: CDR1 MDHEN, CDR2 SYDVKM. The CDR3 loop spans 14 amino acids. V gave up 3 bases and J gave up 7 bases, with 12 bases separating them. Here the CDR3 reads CASSLASEGGELFF. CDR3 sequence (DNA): TGTGCCAGCAGTTTGGCTAGCGAAGGCGGGGAGCTGTTTTTT.

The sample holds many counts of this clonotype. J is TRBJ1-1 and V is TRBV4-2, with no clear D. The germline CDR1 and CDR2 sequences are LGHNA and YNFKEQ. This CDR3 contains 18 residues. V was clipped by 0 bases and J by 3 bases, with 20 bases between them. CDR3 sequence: CASSQEPLSQGIYTEAFF. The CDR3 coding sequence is TGTGCCAGCAGCCAAGAACCCCTCTCACAAGGGATCTACACTGAAGCTTTCTTT.

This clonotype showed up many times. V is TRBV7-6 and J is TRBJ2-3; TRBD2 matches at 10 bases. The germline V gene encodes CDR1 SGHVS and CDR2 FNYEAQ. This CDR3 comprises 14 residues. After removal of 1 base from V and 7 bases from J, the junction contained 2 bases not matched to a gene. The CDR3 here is CASSLELAGHTQYF. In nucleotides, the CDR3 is TGTGCCAGCAGCTTAGAACTAGCGGGACATACGCAGTATTTT.

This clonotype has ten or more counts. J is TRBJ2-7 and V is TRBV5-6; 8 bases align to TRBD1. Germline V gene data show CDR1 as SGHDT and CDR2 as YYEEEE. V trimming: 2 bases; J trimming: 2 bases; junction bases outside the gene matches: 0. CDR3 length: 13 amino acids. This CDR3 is CASSLQGAYEQYF. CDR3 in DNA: TGTGCCAGCAGCTTACAGGGGGCCTACGAGCAGTACTTC.

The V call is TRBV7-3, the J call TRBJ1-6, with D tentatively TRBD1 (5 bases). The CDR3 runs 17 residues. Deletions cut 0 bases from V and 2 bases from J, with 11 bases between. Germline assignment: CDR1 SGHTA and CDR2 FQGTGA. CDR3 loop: CASSLTARGAYNSPLHF. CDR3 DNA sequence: TGTGCCAGCAGCTTAACCGCCCGGGGGGCCTATAATTCACCCCTCCACTTT.